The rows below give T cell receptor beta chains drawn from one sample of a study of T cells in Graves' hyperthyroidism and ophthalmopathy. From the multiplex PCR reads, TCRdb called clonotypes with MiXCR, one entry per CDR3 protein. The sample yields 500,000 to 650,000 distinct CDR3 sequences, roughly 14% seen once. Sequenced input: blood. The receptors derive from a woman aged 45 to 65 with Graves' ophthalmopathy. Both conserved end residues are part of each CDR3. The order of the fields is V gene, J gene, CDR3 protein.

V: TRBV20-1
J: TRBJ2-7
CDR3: CSAIGSVSYEQYF

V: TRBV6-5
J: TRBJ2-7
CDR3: CASSYGQLYEQYF

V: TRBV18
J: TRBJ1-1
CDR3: CASSSGTGSTEAFF

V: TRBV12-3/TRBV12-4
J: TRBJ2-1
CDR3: CASSLGTSGILENEQFF

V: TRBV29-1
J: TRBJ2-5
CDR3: CSVGELQEETQYF

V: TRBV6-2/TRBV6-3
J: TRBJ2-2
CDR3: CASTLPGRENTGELFF

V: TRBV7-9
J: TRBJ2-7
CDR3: CASSQLKPEQYF

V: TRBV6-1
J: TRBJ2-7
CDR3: CASDDRGYEQYF

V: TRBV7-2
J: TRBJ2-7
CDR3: CASSVILYEQYF

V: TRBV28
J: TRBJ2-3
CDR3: CASSYVPAGRTDTQYF

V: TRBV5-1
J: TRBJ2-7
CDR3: CASSSGQGAFLSSYEQYF

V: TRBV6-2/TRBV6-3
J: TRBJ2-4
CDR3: CASSYGQGENIQYF

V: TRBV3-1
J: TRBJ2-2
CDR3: CASSQGRGNTGELFF

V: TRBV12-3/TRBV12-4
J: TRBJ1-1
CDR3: CASSPDTRPTEAFF

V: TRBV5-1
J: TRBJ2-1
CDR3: CASKPSGGSYNEQFF

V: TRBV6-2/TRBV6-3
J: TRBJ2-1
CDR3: CASSYSFSGTYNEQFF

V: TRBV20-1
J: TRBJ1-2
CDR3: CSARDWVGYTF